Presented here are 26 T cell receptor beta chains from one specimen sequenced in a study of blood T cells in healthy people across ages. PCR was performed a second time for roughly 7 to 11 cycles using a sample-barcoded 5' primer and a J-beta primer mix. From the 5' RACE reads, TCRdb called clonotypes with MiXCR, one entry per CDR3 protein. The table has 900,000 to 950,000 distinct CDR3 sequences, just under 30% seen once. This sample was also put to use in a study of T cells of mothers and their children.

The sequenced sample consisted of blood. The receptors come from a woman aged 40 to 49 in good health.

Many counts were recorded for this clonotype. This rearrangement joins TRBV6-5 to TRBJ2-1; TRBD2 matches at 11 bases. Trimming cost V 0 bases and J 4 bases; bases outside gene matches: 5. The CDR3 totals 17 residues. Germline assignment: CDR1 MNHEY and CDR2 SVGAGI. The CDR3 is CASSYSKLAGDYNEQFF. The DNA of the CDR3 is TGTGCCAGCAGTTACTCGAAACTAGCGGGGGATTACAATGAGCAGTTCTTC.

This rearrangement joins TRBV12-3 or TRBV12-4 to TRBJ2-7; TRBD2 agrees at 8 bases. With 8 bases clipped from V and 6 bases from J, the junction kept 12 bases outside the gene matches. This CDR3 comprises 14 residues. The CDR3: CASHSGGFTAEQYF. Written as DNA, the CDR3 is TGTGCCAGCCATTCGGGGGGGTTCACTGCCGAGCAGTACTTC.

Remarks on this clonotype: A clone one base away is much larger, so this may be a read error. The chain couples TRBV4-3 to TRBJ2-5; 8 nucleotides agree with TRBD2. With 0 bases clipped from V and 11 bases from J, the junction kept 11 bases outside the gene matches. The CDR3 runs to 15 residues. The V gene's germline CDR1 is LGHNA and CDR2 YSLEER. The CDR3 spells CASSQDQASGYGQYF. CDR3 bases: TGCGCCAGCAGCCAAGATCAAGCTAGCGGGTACGGGCAGTACTTC.

The rearrangement uses TRBV29-1 and TRBJ2-7; TRBD1 is a possible D gene (5 bases). This CDR3 has 15 amino acids. CDR1 and CDR2 (germline): SQVTM, ANQGSEA. V lost 1 base, J lost 2 bases, and 15 bases lay in between. CDR3 amino acids: CSVEGTSQGAYEQYF. The CDR3 bases are TGCAGCGTTGAAGGGACATCCCAAGGCGCCTACGAGCAGTACTTC.

This clonotype was counted a single time. Given a much more abundant clone one base away, this may be a read error. The chain couples TRBV7-9 to TRBJ2-1; D remains unclear. V dropped 2 bases and J dropped 3 bases, with 11 bases sitting between them. From germline, CDR1 is SEHNR and CDR2 FQNEAQ (reference sequence). The CDR3 loop spans 15 amino acids. DNA of the CDR3: TGTGCCAGCAGCTTAAGCGACGACATCTACAATGAGCAGTTCTTC. Translation: CASSLSDDIYNEQFF. Full variable domain (remainder filled in from reference TRBV7-9 and TRBJ2-1): DTGVSQNPRHKITKRGQNVTFRCDPISEHNRLYWYRQTLGQGPEFLTYFQNEAQLEKSRLLSDRFSAERPKGSFSTLEIQRTEQGDSAMYLCASSLSDDIYNEQFFGPGTRLTVL.

This clonotype was counted ten times or more. The genes are TRBV4-1 and TRBJ1-2, with a possible D match to TRBD1 (5 bases). Trimming removed 1 base at V and 4 bases at J, with 16 bases between. Germline V CDR1 and CDR2: MGHRA, YSYEKL. The CDR3 has 16 residues. CDR3 bases: TGCGCCAGCAGCCAAGGCCGAGGAGGGGCCAGCTATGGCTACACCTTC. The encoded protein is CASSQGRGGASYGYTF.

This chain links TRBV18 with TRBJ1-1; D is undetermined. Germline loops: CDR1 KGHSH, CDR2 LQKENI. With 3 bases removed from V and 1 base from J, the gap between germline ends came to 12 bases. This CDR3 has 15 residues. The CDR3 DNA sequence: TGTGCCAGCTCACCTAGTTCGGAACCGAACACTGAAGCTTTCTTT. Its protein product is CASSPSSEPNTEAFF.

V gene TRBV14 combines with J gene TRBJ2-2; D gene ambiguous. V was cut by 8 bases and J by 1 base, with 17 bases left in between. The CDR3 contains 16 residues. CDR1 is SGHDN and CDR2 is FVKESK in the germline V gene. The CDR3 loop reads CASSRFQNLNTGELFF. DNA of the CDR3: TGTGCCAGCTCCCGATTCCAGAATTTGAACACCGGGGAGCTGTTTTTT.

The chain uses TRBV20-1 and TRBJ1-1; the D is unclear. CDR3 length: 14 amino acids. Trimming removed 0 bases from V and 3 bases from J, with 11 bases in between. CDR1 DFQATT and CDR2 SNEGSKA come from the germline V gene (reference sequence). CDR3 nucleotides: TGCAGTGCTAGAGATCCTAAACGGGACACTGAAGCTTTCTTT. As protein: CSARDPKRDTEAFF.

This clonotype has just a few counts. The chain recombines TRBV3-1 with TRBJ2-3; D is undetermined. This CDR3 has 16 amino acids. V lost 0 bases and J 2 bases, leaving 12 bases between the germline ends. In germline, CDR1 is LGHDT, CDR2 YNNKEL (reference sequence). The CDR3 DNA reads TGTGCCAGCAGCCAAGATCGCCAGGCCTACACAGATACGCAGTATTTT. Its protein product is CASSQDRQAYTDTQYF.

A remark on this clonotype: A much bigger clone sits one base away, suggesting this may be a read error. The V and J genes are TRBV7-2 and TRBJ1-2; D not resolved. Germline CDR1 and CDR2: SGHTA and FQGNSA. The CDR3 covers 12 residues. Trimming shortened V by 2 bases and J by 4 bases, and 5 bases separated the two germline ends. The CDR3 loop reads CASSLQSYGYTF. The CDR3 DNA follows: TGTGCCAGCAGCTTACAGTCCTATGGCTACACCTTC.

The gene calls are TRBV7-2 and TRBJ2-1; 9 nucleotides line up with TRBD2. Germline CDR1 reads SGHTA; CDR2 reads FQGNSA. V lost 5 bases and J lost 6; bases outside the gene matches: 14. This CDR3 region has 17 residues. CDR3 sequence: CASSPGAGGGAINEQFF. In DNA form, the CDR3 reads TGTGCCAGCAGCCCAGGAGCGGGCGGGGGGGCGATCAATGAGCAGTTCTTC.

The chain combines TRBV28 with TRBJ2-7; 12 nucleotides align to TRBD2. Germline-derived CDR1 and CDR2 are MDHEN and SYDVKM. Unmatched junction bases numbered 7, after V lost 7 bases and J lost 6 bases. The CDR3 has 14 amino acids. In nucleotides, the CDR3 is TGTGCCAGCACACTAGCGGGAGGAATTCCCGAGCAGTACTTC. As protein: CASTLAGGIPEQYF.

This clonotype was counted at least ten times. The gene calls are TRBV7-9 and TRBJ2-7, with 10 bases identical to TRBD1. V was clipped by 4 bases and J by 4 bases; unmatched bases: 7. This CDR3 comprises 15 residues. Germline values: CDR1 SEHNR, CDR2 FQNEAQ (reference sequence). CDR3 sequence: CASSSSGTGVYEQYF. DNA of the CDR3: TGTGCCAGCAGCTCCTCCGGGACAGGGGTGTACGAGCAGTACTTC. Full variable domain (outside the CDR3, taken from reference TRBV7-9 and TRBJ2-7): DTGVSQNPRHKITKRGQNVTFRCDPISEHNRLYWYRQTLGQGPEFLTYFQNEAQLEKSRLLSDRFSAERPKGSFSTLEIQRTEQGDSAMYLCASSSSGTGVYEQYFGPGTRLTVT.

This clonotype appeared many times. The chain carries TRBV5-8 and TRBJ2-1, with D possibly matching TRBD1 (6 bases). V was pared by 1 base and J by 1 base, with 6 bases between. The CDR3 loop spans 14 amino acids. From germline, CDR1 is SGHTS and CDR2 YDEGEE. The CDR3 is CASSLTGSYNEQFF. CDR3 DNA: TGTGCCAGCAGCTTGACAGGGTCCTACAATGAGCAGTTCTTC. Together with reference TRBV5-8 and TRBJ2-1, the CDR3 gives the full variable domain: EAGVTQSPTHLIKTRGQQATLRCSPISGHTSVYWYQQALGLGLQFLLWYDEGEERNRGNFPPRFSGRQFPNYSSELNVNALELEDSALYLCASSLTGSYNEQFFGPGTRLTVL.

This clonotype was observed a handful of times. Here the CDR3 DNA reads TGCAGCGTTGATGGGGGTACGGCGGAGACCCAGTACTTC. Translation: CSVDGGTAETQYF. V gene TRBV29-1 combines with J gene TRBJ2-5; the D call may be TRBD1 or TRBD2 (5 bases each). There are 13 residues in the CDR3. Germline CDR1 and CDR2: SQVTM and ANQGSEA. V was clipped by 3 bases and J by 5 bases, with 13 bases between them.

The chain combines TRBV20-1 with TRBJ1-5, with D possibly matching TRBD1 (5 bases). Trimming pared 5 bases from V and 1 base from J, leaving 21 bases between. Germline V gives CDR1 DFQATT, CDR2 SNEGSKA (reference sequence). CDR3 length: 17 residues. This CDR3 reads CSAASGRGRGSNQPQHF. For the CDR3, the DNA is TGCAGTGCTGCTTCCGGTCGGGGCCGAGGGAGCAATCAGCCCCAGCATTTT.

This clonotype appeared many times. The chain uses TRBV29-1 and TRBJ2-3; D remains unclear. This CDR3 has 12 amino acids. The V end was cut by 5 bases, the J end by 3 bases, with 9 bases between. Germline values: CDR1 SQVTM, CDR2 ANQGSEA. This CDR3 reads CSVLDGTDTQYF. CDR3 nucleotide sequence: TGCAGCGTTCTTGACGGTACAGATACGCAGTATTTT.

The chain recombines TRBV28 with TRBJ2-7; perhaps TRBD1 as D (5 bases). This CDR3 is 11 amino acids long. Trimming removed 4 bases at V and 6 bases at J, with 7 bases between. CDR1 MDHEN and CDR2 SYDVKM come from the germline V gene. CDR3 DNA: TGTGCCAGCAGTTCAGGGATCGAGCAGTACTTC. Its protein product is CASSSGIEQYF.

Concerning this clonotype: Given a much more abundant clone one base away, this may be a read error. The chain joins TRBV7-6 to TRBJ2-6; 7 nucleotides align to TRBD1. The CDR3 contains 19 residues. CDR1 and CDR2 (germline): SGHVS, FNYEAQ. The CDR3 here is CASSLVLGQVNSGASVLTF. CDR3 nucleotide sequence: TGTGCCAGCAGCTTAGTTCTCGGACAGGTCAACTCTGGGGCCAGCGTCCTGACTTTC.

This clonotype was counted ten times or more. J is TRBJ2-7 and V is TRBV5-1; 12 nucleotides align to TRBD1. This CDR3 is built from 17 residues. V gave up 1 base and J gave up 5 bases; unmatched junction bases: 10. Germline V gene sequence: CDR1 SGHRS, CDR2 YFSETQ. For the CDR3, the DNA is TGCGCCAGCAGCTTGAAGGGGACAGGGGGCGCGTACCACGAGCAGTACTTC. Its translation is CASSLKGTGGAYHEQYF.

J is TRBJ1-2 and V is TRBV9, with D possibly matching TRBD1 (5 bases). CDR1 is SGDLS, CDR2 YYNGEE, per germline. V lost 3 bases, J lost 5 bases, and 11 bases lay in between. The CDR3 has 13 residues. This CDR3 reads CASSASRGYGYTF. The CDR3 DNA reads as TGTGCCAGCAGCGCCTCCCGGGGGTATGGCTACACCTTC. Filled out from reference TRBV9 and TRBJ1-2, the complete variable domain reads DSGVTQTPKHLITATGQRVTLRCSPRSGDLSVYWYQQSLDQGLQFLIQYYNGEERAKGNILERFSAQQFPDLHSELNLSSLELGDSALYFCASSASRGYGYTFGSGTRLTVV.

This clonotype was seen more than once but under ten times. V is TRBV5-6 and J is TRBJ2-4; D tentatively reads TRBD1 or TRBD2 (5 bases each). TRBJ2-7 explains the end of the DNA better; the J call may be wrong. This CDR3 spans 14 amino acids. The V gene's germline CDR1 is SGHDT and CDR2 YYEEEE. CDR3 nucleotide sequence: TGTGCCAGCAGCTTTGGACACGGAGGAAGCGAGCAGTACTTC. Amino acid sequence: CASSFGHGGSEQYF.

In its sample, this clonotype was seen many times. The V and J genes are TRBV6-6 and TRBJ2-7, with D possibly TRBD1 on 6 matching bases. From germline, CDR1 is MNHNY and CDR2 SVGAGI (reference sequence). The ends were cut back, 0 bases at V and 2 bases at J, with 14 bases in the middle. This CDR3 has 16 residues. The CDR3 is CASSYSTGTPTYEQYF. CDR3 in DNA: TGTGCCAGCAGTTACTCGACGGGGACACCAACCTACGAGCAGTACTTC.

This clonotype was seen more than once but under ten times. This chain uses TRBV9 with TRBJ1-2; D not resolved. The V gene's germline CDR1 is SGDLS and CDR2 YYNGEE. Trimming pared 3 bases from V and 4 bases from J, leaving 4 bases between. This CDR3 spans 11 amino acids. As DNA, the CDR3 is TGTGCCAGCAGCGCGATCTATGGCTACACCTTC. It specifies CASSAIYGYTF.

The V call is TRBV20-1, the J call TRBJ1-5; perhaps TRBD1 as D (6 bases). The CDR3 is 13 residues long. V lost 5 bases and J lost 4, with 12 bases in between. Germline CDR1 DFQATT, CDR2 SNEGSKA (reference sequence). Here the CDR3 DNA reads TGCAGTGCTCTTGGGGGGGCTAATCAGCCCCAGCATTTT. Translated: CSALGGANQPQHF.